This TCR beta chain was recorded in a study of OX40 agonist ivuxolimab in advanced cancers. Study-wide context: Among those enrolled, mean age was around 60 years (range roughly 23 to 90) and about 79% were male.

Trimming took 2 bases from V and 3 from J, leaving 5 bases between them. Germline V gene lookup returns CDR1 SNHLY and CDR2 FYNNEI. The CDR3 spans 12 residues. Produced via immunoSEQ multiplex PCR; TCRdb's table is partial and in-frame only. The sample lists roughly 93,000 clones, roughly nine tenths occurring once. The study, taken as a whole, reports: Clonal expansion by week 6 occurred in CD4+ and CD8+ blood T cells (at 0.1 to 3.0 mg/kg). At 0.1-3.0 mg/kg, partial responders had clonal expansion among the lowest observed.

With regard to this clone: What it binds is not known.

The chain is built from TRBV2 and TRBJ2-7, with D uncertain. The material sequenced was CD4+ or CD8+ T cells sorted from blood, taken in a trial of the OX40 agonist ivuxolimab. This sequence was found in an adult with an advanced solid tumor such as melanoma, head and neck, liver or kidney cancer. CDR3 residues: CASSELDYEQYF. DNA for the CDR3: TGTGCCAGCAGTGAATTAGACTACGAGCAGTACTTC.